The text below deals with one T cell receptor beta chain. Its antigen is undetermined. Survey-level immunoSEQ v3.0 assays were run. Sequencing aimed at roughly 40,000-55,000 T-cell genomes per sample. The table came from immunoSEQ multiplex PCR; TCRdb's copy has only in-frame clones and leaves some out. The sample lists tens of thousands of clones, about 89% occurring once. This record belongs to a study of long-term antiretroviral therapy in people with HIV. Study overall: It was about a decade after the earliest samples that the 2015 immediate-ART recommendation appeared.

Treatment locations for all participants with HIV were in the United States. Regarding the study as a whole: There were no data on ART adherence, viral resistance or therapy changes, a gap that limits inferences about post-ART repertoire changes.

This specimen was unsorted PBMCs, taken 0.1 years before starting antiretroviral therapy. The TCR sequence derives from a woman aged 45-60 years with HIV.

The CDR3 here is CASSFLSGNTEAFF. Here the CDR3 DNA reads TGTGCCAGCAGCTTCCTTTCAGGGAACACTGAAGCTTTCTTT. The rearrangement links TRBV11-2 to TRBJ1-1, with D uncertain. The CDR3 contains 14 residues. Germline CDR1 reads SGHAT; CDR2 reads FQNNGV. V lost 3 bases and J 1 base, leaving 9 bases between the germline ends.